Below, 6 T cell receptor beta chains from the same sample are listed, as sequenced in a study of T cells after somatic rescue of genetic block. Here immunoSEQ multiplex PCR was the method, and the copy in TCRdb shows in-frame clones only, minus some. The data hold about 72,000 clones, with more than 75% observed a single time. Sequenced material: peripheral blood mononuclear cells (PBMCs). These receptors originate from a man aged 25-40 years.

The CDR3 region has the DNA TGTGCCAGCAGTTACACTCCTGGGGCCAACGTCCTGACTTTC. It is translated as CASSYTPGANVLTF. The chain links TRBV6-5 to TRBJ2-6, with D unresolved. The CDR3 sequence is 14 residues long. Germline assignment: CDR1 MNHEY and CDR2 SVGAGI. V was shortened by 2 bases and J by 2 bases, with 4 bases between the two germline ends.

The chain has TRBV19 and TRBJ2-7; 10 nucleotides agree with TRBD1. The trim removed 7 bases at V and 4 bases at J, leaving 7 bases unmatched. The length of the CDR3 is 14 residues. Germline V gene sequence: CDR1 LNHDA, CDR2 SQIVND (reference sequence). CDR3 protein: CASTPGTGAYEQYF. The DNA for the CDR3 is TGTGCCAGTACCCCGGGGACAGGGGCATACGAGCAGTACTTC.

The chain is built from TRBV7-9 and TRBJ2-2; 14 bases agree with TRBD2. Unmatched junction bases numbered 8, after V lost 4 bases and J lost 7 bases. CDR1 SEHNR and CDR2 FQNEAQ come from the germline V gene (reference sequence). The CDR3 spans 17 residues. CDR3 in DNA: TGTGCCAGCAGCTCACGGACTAGCGGGAGGAGGGGCGGGGAGCTGTTTTTT. Residues: CASSSRTSGRRGGELFF.

The chain employs TRBV6-1 and TRBJ1-4; D ambiguous. The V and J ends lost 1 base and 2 bases respectively, with 11 bases between them. The germline gives CDR1 MNHNS, CDR2 SASEGT. The CDR3 contains 16 residues. Here the CDR3 reads CASSEGQAVTNEKLFF. DNA for the CDR3: TGTGCCAGCAGTGAAGGGCAGGCCGTTACTAATGAAAAACTGTTTTTT.

The V gene is TRBV27, the J gene TRBJ1-4; D possibly corresponds to TRBD1 (6 bases). The CDR3 sequence is 15 residues long. Germline CDR1 MNHEY, CDR2 SMNVEV (reference sequence). V was trimmed by 7 bases and J by 0 bases, leaving 12 bases between them. CDR3 DNA: TGTGCCAGCAAAACTAGACAGGCAACTAATGAAAAACTGTTTTTT. Translating it yields CASKTRQATNEKLFF. Full variable domain (outside the CDR3, taken from reference TRBV27 and TRBJ1-4): EAQVTQNPRYLITVTGKKLTVTCSQNMNHEYMSWYRQDPGLGLRQIYYSMNVEVTDKGDVPEGYKVSRKEKRNFPLILESPSPNQTSLYFCASKTRQATNEKLFFGSGTQLSVL.

The chain couples TRBV29-1 to TRBJ2-5; tentatively, D is TRBD2 (6 bases). Per germline, CDR1 SQVTM and CDR2 ANQGSEA. V was clipped by 4 bases and J by 1 base, with 13 bases between them. This CDR3 has 14 residues. The CDR3 spells CSVVGRRGQETQYF. The CDR3, as DNA: TGCAGCGTTGTGGGTCGGCGGGGCCAAGAGACCCAGTACTTC.